Below, 31 T cell receptor beta chains from the same sample are listed, as sequenced in a study of cytomegalovirus exposure and HLA in healthy donors. Profiled with immunoSEQ multiplex PCR; TCRdb holds only in-frame clones, not every one. The sample includes 110,000 or so clones, approximately 88% of them seen just once. The specimen sequenced was PBMCs. These receptors were taken from a man between 18 and 29 years old in good health and CMV-seronegative.

This clone occurred once. The rearrangement uses TRBV30 and TRBJ2-7; D uncertain. With 7 bases removed from V and 1 base from J, the gap between germline ends came to 14 bases. CDR1 and CDR2 from the germline V gene are GTSNPN and SVGIG (reference sequence). The CDR3 is 13 residues long. The CDR3 DNA reads as TGTGCCTATACTCCACCCCCGTCCTACGAGCAGTACTTC. It specifies CAYTPPPSYEQYF.

V is TRBV6-1 and J is TRBJ2-1; maybe TRBD1 (6 bases). In germline, CDR1 is MNHNS, CDR2 SASEGT. V lost 8 bases and J lost 9, with 14 bases in between. This CDR3 region has 12 residues. In DNA form, the CDR3 reads TGTGCCAGCGGGACACTATATAGTGAGCAGTTCTTC. Encoded protein: CASGTLYSEQFF.

CDR3 sequence reads: CAWSAGDRDWANVLTF. The DNA for the CDR3 is TGTGCCTGGAGTGCGGGGGACAGGGATTGGGCCAACGTCCTGACTTTC. V is TRBV30 and J is TRBJ2-6, with 9 nucleotides matching TRBD1. Losses at the gene ends were 1 base for V and 5 bases for J; bases not matched to a gene: 6. The CDR3 is made up of 16 amino acids. The germline V gene encodes CDR1 GTSNPN and CDR2 SVGIG (reference sequence).

J is TRBJ1-5 and V is TRBV28; 7 bases match TRBD1. Per the germline V gene, CDR1 is MDHEN and CDR2 is SYDVKM. The CDR3 covers 17 residues. Trimming cost V 5 bases and J 2 bases; bases outside gene matches: 12. CDR3 residues: CASSPLRTGQRNQPQHF. The CDR3 DNA reads TGTGCCAGCAGTCCTCTCAGGACAGGCCAACGCAATCAGCCCCAGCATTTT.

The chain carries TRBV14 and TRBJ2-2, with 7 bases fitting TRBD2. The J segment lost 4 bases and the V segment lost 1 base, leaving 3 bases of the junction unmatched. Germline CDR1 and CDR2: SGHDN and FVKESK. This CDR3 region has 15 residues. The CDR3 sequence: CASSQALAPTGELFF. CDR3 sequence (DNA): TGTGCCAGCAGCCAAGCACTAGCGCCCACCGGGGAGCTGTTTTTT.

The chain uses TRBV6-1 and TRBJ1-1, with no clear D. The CDR3 consists of 13 residues. Trimming left V 6 bases short and J 3 bases short, with 11 bases between. Germline CDR1 and CDR2: MNHNS and SASEGT. In DNA form, the CDR3 reads TGTGCCAGCAGGCCAGACACGTACACTGAAGCTTTCTTT. Translating it yields CASRPDTYTEAFF.

V and J are TRBV19 and TRBJ2-7; maybe TRBD2 (6 bases). The CDR3 covers 14 residues. Looked up from germline, CDR1 is LNHDA and CDR2 is SQIVND (reference sequence). V was trimmed by 4 bases and J by 5 bases, leaving 15 bases between them. The CDR3 reads CASSTPEGPDEQYF. The CDR3 DNA sequence: TGTGCCAGTAGTACCCCGGAGGGACCGGACGAGCAGTACTTC.

V gene TRBV6-1 combines with J gene TRBJ2-7, with D perhaps matching TRBD1 (5 bases). The CDR3 loop spans 13 amino acids. The germline V gene has CDR1 MNHNS and CDR2 SASEGT. With 3 bases removed from V and 1 base from J, the gap between germline ends came to 7 bases. CDR3 in amino acids: CASSETDSYEQYF. The CDR3 DNA reads as TGTGCCAGCAGTGAGACAGATTCCTACGAGCAGTACTTC.

The chain combines TRBV7-9 with TRBJ1-3; D is unresolved. The CDR3 has 16 amino acids. CDR1 and CDR2 (germline): SEHNR, FQNEAQ (reference sequence). Trimming took 2 bases from V and 0 from J, leaving 11 bases between them. CDR3 sequence reads: CASSLNADSSGNTIYF. The CDR3 DNA reads TGTGCCAGCAGCTTAAATGCGGATTCCTCTGGAAACACCATATATTTT.

A remark on this clone: This sample also contains other DNA sequences that code for the same CDR3. V is TRBV7-9 and J is TRBJ2-7, with TRBD1 matching 9 bases. After removal of 1 base from V and 4 bases from J, the junction contained 2 bases not matched to a gene. The CDR3 has 14 amino acids. Germline CDR1 and CDR2: SEHNR and FQNEAQ (reference sequence). DNA for the CDR3: TGTGCCAGCAGCTTAGTCGGACAGGGGTACGAGCAGTACTTC. Translating gives CASSLVGQGYEQYF. Based on the CDR3 plus reference TRBV7-9 and TRBJ2-7, the full variable domain is DTGVSQNPRHKITKRGQNVTFRCDPISEHNRLYWYRQTLGQGPEFLTYFQNEAQLEKSRLLSDRFSAERPKGSFSTLEIQRTEQGDSAMYLCASSLVGQGYEQYFGPGTRLTVT.

This chain joins TRBV18 and TRBJ1-4; possible D gene TRBD1, 6 bases. Trimming pared 5 bases from V and 12 bases from J, leaving 16 bases between. CDR1 KGHSH and CDR2 LQKENI come from the germline V gene. The CDR3 sequence is 13 residues long. CDR3 loop: CASSYRVTGELFF. The CDR3 coding sequence is TGTGCCAGCTCATACAGGGTCACTGGGGAACTGTTTTTT. The whole variable domain, filled in from reference TRBV18 and TRBJ1-4, reads NAGVMQNPRHLVRRRGQEARLRCSPMKGHSHVYWYRQLPEEGLKFMVYLQKENIIDESGMPKERFSAEFPKEGPSILRIQQVVRGDSAAYFCASSYRVTGELFFGSGTQLSVL.

This rearrangement joins TRBV19 to TRBJ2-7; possible D gene TRBD2, 6 bases. Looked up from germline, CDR1 is LNHDA and CDR2 is SQIVND (reference sequence). V lost 0 bases and J 3 bases, leaving 9 bases between the germline ends. The CDR3 has 14 residues. Here the CDR3 reads CASSIDRGNYEQYF. The CDR3 DNA follows: TGTGCCAGTAGTATAGACCGGGGGAACTACGAGCAGTACTTC.

V gene TRBV10-3 combines with J gene TRBJ2-2; 7 bases are a match to TRBD2. CDR1 is ENHRY and CDR2 is SYGVKD in the germline V gene. V was pared by 11 bases and J by 7 bases, with 10 bases of the junction left unmatched. The CDR3 totals 13 residues. The CDR3 coding sequence is TGTGCCTGTCGGGGGGATGTCGGCGGGGAGCTGTTTTTT. Its translation: CACRGDVGGELFF.

The V call is TRBV2, the J call TRBJ2-1, with 12 nucleotides matching TRBD2. V shed 4 bases, J shed 7 bases, and the junction held 5 bases outside the gene matches. The CDR3 totals 15 residues. In germline, CDR1 is SNHLY, CDR2 FYNNEI. The CDR3 loop reads CASSALAGGPNEQFF. CDR3 nucleotides: TGTGCCAGCAGTGCTCTAGCGGGGGGGCCGAATGAGCAGTTCTTC.

The chain combines TRBV18 with TRBJ1-1; D not certain. Germline CDR1 reads KGHSH; CDR2 reads LQKENI. Trimming took off 4 bases at V and 4 bases at J, with 10 bases between the two ends. The CDR3 covers 13 residues. CDR3 coding DNA: TGTGCCAGCTCACAAACAGTGACCACTGAAGCTTTCTTT. As protein: CASSQTVTTEAFF.

This clone was counted between two and nine times. V gene TRBV11-3 combines with J gene TRBJ2-5, with D tentatively TRBD2 (6 bases). V lost 8 bases, J lost 5 bases, and 18 bases lay in between. This CDR3 has 14 residues. The germline V gene encodes CDR1 SGHNT and CDR2 YENEEA. CDR3 bases: TGTGCCAGCGGCGGGACTCCATTCCGGGAGACCCAGTACTTC. Translation: CASGGTPFRETQYF. The full variable domain, completed using reference TRBV11-3 and TRBJ2-5, is EAGVVQSPRYKIIEKKQPVAFWCNPISGHNTLYWYLQNLGQGPELLIRYENEEAVDDSQLPKDRFSAERLKGVDSTLKIQPAELGDSAVYLCASGGTPFRETQYFGPGTRLLVL.

This rearrangement joins TRBV7-8 to TRBJ1-4; 7 bases match TRBD1. V shed 6 bases, J shed 8 bases, and the junction held 12 bases outside the gene matches. CDR1 and CDR2 from the germline V gene are SGHVS and FQNEAQ. This CDR3 is built from 15 residues. The CDR3: CASRPTGPWGEKLFF. CDR3 sequence (DNA): TGTGCCAGCAGACCGACAGGGCCCTGGGGCGAAAAACTGTTTTTT. Combining the CDR3 with reference TRBV7-8 and TRBJ1-4 gives the whole variable domain GAGVSQSPRYKVAKRGQDVALRCDPISGHVSLFWYQQALGQGPEFLTYFQNEAQLDKSGLPSDRFFAERPEGSVSTLKIQRTQQEDSAVYLCASRPTGPWGEKLFFGSGTQLSVL.

V and J are TRBV29-1 and TRBJ2-1, with 8 bases identical to TRBD1. Germline lookup yields CDR1 SQVTM and CDR2 ANQGSEA. CDR3 length: 13 amino acids. J lost 5 bases, V lost 6 bases, and 6 bases had no gene match. The CDR3 bases are TGCAGCGTGAAGGAGACAGGGGACAATGAGCAGTTCTTC. Translating it yields CSVKETGDNEQFF.

V is TRBV30 and J is TRBJ1-1, with D possibly being TRBD1 (6 bases). This CDR3 region has 13 residues. Germline CDR1 reads GTSNPN; CDR2 reads SVGIG (reference sequence). V lost 5 bases to trimming and J lost 0 bases, with 10 bases between them. This CDR3 is CAWAGEMNTEAFF. The CDR3 DNA follows: TGTGCCTGGGCAGGGGAAATGAACACTGAAGCTTTCTTT.

This sequence joins TRBV2 and TRBJ2-7, with 11 nucleotides matching TRBD2. J was trimmed by 3 bases and V by 4 bases; bases with no gene match: 2. CDR3 length: 14 residues. Germline V gives CDR1 SNHLY, CDR2 FYNNEI. CDR3 nucleotide sequence: TGTGCCAGCAGTGGACTAGCGGGAAACTACGAGCAGTACTTC. It translates to CASSGLAGNYEQYF.

This clone appeared a single time. This chain joins TRBV27 and TRBJ2-7; no clear D. Trimming took 6 bases from V and 2 from J, leaving 5 bases between them. Germline V gene data show CDR1 as MNHEY and CDR2 as SMNVEV (reference sequence). This CDR3 is 11 amino acids long. DNA of the CDR3: TGTGCCAGCAGACTCGCCTACGAGCAGTACTTC. It yields the protein CASRLAYEQYF.

The rearrangement uses TRBV5-1 and TRBJ1-1; D remains unclear. V was trimmed by 1 base and J by 6 bases, leaving 10 bases between them. The length of the CDR3 is 13 residues. Germline CDR1 SGHRS, CDR2 YFSETQ. CDR3 protein: CASSLNRSPEAFF. The DNA for the CDR3 is TGCGCCAGCAGCTTGAACCGCAGTCCTGAAGCTTTCTTT.

The chain employs TRBV29-1 and TRBJ1-3, with no clear D. The CDR3 sequence is 15 residues long. The germline V and J ends were trimmed by 4 bases and 0 bases, with 13 bases remaining between them. Germline lookup yields CDR1 SQVTM and CDR2 ANQGSEA. CDR3 amino acids: CSVAAASFSGNTIYF. CDR3 bases: TGCAGCGTTGCCGCGGCGAGCTTCTCTGGAAACACCATATATTTT.

The rearrangement uses TRBV19 and TRBJ1-1, with D perhaps matching TRBD1 (5 bases). Germline V CDR1 and CDR2: LNHDA, SQIVND (reference sequence). Between the trimmed V and J ends, which lost 11 bases and 3 bases, there was a span of 16 bases. CDR3 length: 13 residues. CDR3 bases: TGTGCCGCTCAACGGGACTTAGACACTGAAGCTTTCTTT. Translated: CAAQRDLDTEAFF.

The rearrangement links TRBV30 to TRBJ1-2, with 8 bases identical to TRBD1. Per the germline V gene, CDR1 is GTSNPN and CDR2 is SVGIG (reference sequence). The CDR3 spans 12 residues. The V gene end was trimmed by 5 bases and the J gene end by 4 bases; junction bases not matched to a gene: 3. The CDR3 sequence: CAWGGQAYGYTF. Here the CDR3 DNA reads TGTGCCTGGGGGGGACAGGCCTATGGCTACACCTTC.

The chain uses TRBV28 and TRBJ1-4, with unresolved D. The CDR3 loop spans 14 amino acids. Germline V lookup: CDR1 MDHEN, CDR2 SYDVKM. The V gene lost 3 bases and the J gene lost 7 bases, with 12 bases spanning the gap. The CDR3 sequence: CASSFLSAGEKLFF. As DNA, the CDR3 is TGTGCCAGCAGTTTCTTATCCGCGGGTGAAAAACTGTTTTTT.

The chain carries TRBV29-1 and TRBJ1-4; tentatively, D is TRBD1 (6 bases). The CDR3 covers 16 residues. CDR1 is SQVTM, CDR2 ANQGSEA, per germline. V shed 7 bases and J shed 2 bases, with 20 bases lying between them. The CDR3 nucleotides read TGCAGCGCCTTTCGGGGGGGCTCTACTACTAATGAAAAACTGTTTTTT. Encoded protein: CSAFRGGSTTNEKLFF.

This rearrangement joins TRBV6-1 to TRBJ2-2, with TRBD1 matching 8 bases. V shed 3 bases and J 2 bases; nucleotides not matched to a gene: 11. This CDR3 is built from 18 residues. Germline values: CDR1 MNHNS, CDR2 SASEGT. CDR3 sequence: CASSEKRTGRKNTGELFF. For the CDR3, the DNA is TGTGCCAGCAGTGAGAAAAGGACAGGGCGGAAAAACACCGGGGAGCTGTTTTTT.

This chain connects TRBV7-9 to TRBJ2-1; 10 bases agree with TRBD1. Unmatched junction bases numbered 5, after V lost 0 bases and J lost 0 bases. The CDR3 extends over 18 amino acids. Germline V lookup: CDR1 SEHNR, CDR2 FQNEAQ (reference sequence). CDR3 nucleotide sequence: TGTGCCAGCAGCTTAGCGGACGGGACAGGGGACTCCTACAATGAGCAGTTCTTC. It encodes CASSLADGTGDSYNEQFF.

The chain recombines TRBV15 with TRBJ1-5, with D maybe TRBD1 (6 bases). The CDR3 is made up of 13 amino acids. Germline assignment: CDR1 LNHNV and CDR2 YYDKDF (reference sequence). The V and J ends lost 0 bases and 6 bases respectively, with 6 bases between them. The CDR3 DNA reads TGTGCCACCAGCAGAGACAGGGGTCAGCCCCAGCATTTT. Protein product: CATSRDRGQPQHF.

The chain combines TRBV6-6 with TRBJ2-7, with TRBD2 matching over 14 bases. Germline V CDR1 and CDR2: MNHNY, SVGAGI (reference sequence). The CDR3 has 16 residues. With V trimmed by 8 bases and J by 3 bases, 9 bases remained unmatched. The CDR3 loop is CASQKIGTSGSYEQYF. CDR3 nucleotides: TGTGCCAGCCAGAAAATAGGGACTAGCGGGAGCTACGAGCAGTACTTC.